Listed below are T cell receptor beta chains from one sample, sequenced in a study of cytotoxic CD8 clonotypes in ibrutinib-treated CLL. Sequenced by immunoSEQ multiplex PCR; TCRdb stores in-frame clones only, minus some. The table lists roughly 250,000 clones, 70% of them singletons, with less than 20% in the top ten. The sequenced sample was PBMCs, obtained after 24 months of ibrutinib treatment. These receptors were collected from a human donor with chronic lymphocytic leukemia. Each CDR3 is given with its conserved first and last residue. The D gene is left open where the match is weak. Clone size is given for some rows only: seen once, a few or many times, or a class if the clone is expanded.

d_call cdr3_length j_call v_call clone_size cdr3_aa cdr3_nt
NA 16 TRBJ2-7 TRBV28 NA CASSLPRGELGYEQYF TGTGCCAGCAGTTTACCTCGCGGGGAACTAGGCTACGAGCAGTACTTC
NA 13 TRBJ2-5 TRBV29-1 NA CSVDQGRRETQYF TGCAGCGTTGATCAGGGGCGGCGAGAGACCCAGTACTTC
TRBD2 18 TRBJ2-3 TRBV25-1 NA CASSESFGLAGAHGTQYF TGTGCCAGCAGTGAATCTTTTGGACTAGCGGGAGCTCACGGTACGCAGTATTTT
TRBD2 14 TRBJ2-3 TRBV5-1 few CASRPSGSTDTQYF TGCGCCAGCCGCCCTAGCGGAAGCACAGATACGCAGTATTTT
NA 13 TRBJ1-2 TRBV29-1 NA CSVRGGAGYGYTF TGCAGCGTTAGGGGGGGCGCGGGCTATGGCTACACCTTC
NA 13 TRBJ1-2 TRBV28 NA CASRPGGGYGYTF TGTGCCAGCAGGCCGGGAGGGGGCTATGGCTACACCTTC
TRBD2 14 TRBJ2-5 TRBV6-5 NA CASSYGGSQQTQYF TGTGCCAGCAGTTACGGCGGGAGTCAGCAGACCCAGTACTTC
TRBD1 16 TRBJ1-3 TRBV29-1 NA CSVSGGSREAGNTIYF TGCAGCGTCTCAGGGGGCTCCCGGGAAGCTGGAAACACCATATATTTT
NA 14 TRBJ1-5 TRBV29-1 NA CSVYLRGGNQPQHF TGCAGCGTTTACCTTAGGGGTGGCAATCAGCCCCAGCATTTT
NA 13 TRBJ1-1 TRBV4-2 NA CASSRTADSVAFF TGTGCCAGCAGTCGGACAGCAGATTCGGTAGCTTTCTTT
NA 12 TRBJ2-7 TRBV7-9 NA CASSTGPYEQYF TGTGCCAGCAGCACGGGACCCTACGAGCAGTACTTC
TRBD2 17 TRBJ2-1 TRBV10-3 NA CAISGVTSESSYNEQFF TGTGCCATCAGTGGGGTTACTAGCGAGAGCTCCTACAATGAGCAGTTCTTC
NA 12 TRBJ2-2 TRBV2 NA CASSTYTGELFF TGTGCCAGCAGTACCTACACCGGGGAGCTGTTTTTT
NA 14 TRBJ1-2 TRBV7-2 NA CASSLATGNYGYTF TGTGCCAGCAGCTTAGCAACAGGGAACTATGGCTACACCTTC
NA 11 TRBJ1-1 TRBV29-1 few CSGRDGDQAFF TGCAGCGGCCGGGACGGGGACCAAGCTTTCTTT
NA 12 TRBJ2-3 TRBV2 NA CASSQGTDTQYF TGTGCCAGCAGTCAAGGCACAGATACGCAGTATTTT
NA 14 TRBJ1-1 TRBV11-2 NA CASSLVRSNTEAFF TGTGCCAGCAGCTTAGTCCGCTCGAACACTGAAGCTTTCTTT
TRBD1 18 TRBJ2-2 TRBV27 NA CASTTSDREAENTGELFF TGTGCCAGCACCACCTCGGACAGGGAAGCGGAGAACACCGGGGAGCTGTTTTTT
NA 16 TRBJ2-6 TRBV5-1 few CASSLEGSSGANVLTF TGCGCCAGCAGCTTGGAGGGTTCCTCTGGGGCCAACGTCCTGACTTTC
NA 13 TRBJ1-1 TRBV27 NA CASSLIRGAEAFF TGTGCCAGCAGTTTAATACGGGGGGCTGAAGCTTTCTTT
NA 13 TRBJ1-1 TRBV7-7 NA CASSVGYDTEAFF TGTGCTAGCAGTGTCGGTTATGACACTGAAGCTTTCTTT
NA 12 TRBJ2-7 TRBV19 NA CASSSRERLQYF TGTGCCAGTAGTAGCAGGGAAAGGTTGCAGTACTTC
NA 17 TRBJ1-5 TRBV9 NA CASSVARRGNSNQPQHF TGTGCCAGCAGCGTAGCTAGAAGGGGAAATAGCAATCAGCCCCAGCATTTT
TRBD2 15 TRBJ2-5 TRBV30 NA CAWSVLAGYEETQYF TGTGCCTGGAGTGTTTTAGCGGGATACGAAGAGACCCAGTACTTC
TRBD1 14 TRBJ2-7 TRBV28 NA CASFGTDSPYEQYF TGTGCCAGCTTCGGGACAGACTCCCCCTACGAGCAGTACTTC
NA 13 TRBJ1-1 TRBV29-1 NA CSAQTGENTEAFF TGCAGCGCCCAGACCGGGGAGAACACTGAAGCTTTCTTT
NA 12 TRBJ2-5 TRBV29-1 NA CSVEYRFETQYF TGCAGCGTTGAATACAGGTTCGAGACCCAGTACTTC
NA 13 TRBJ2-1 TRBV7-3 few CASSLGLQNEQFF TGTGCCAGCAGCTTAGGGTTGCAGAATGAGCAGTTCTTC
NA 16 TRBJ2-5 TRBV6-6 NA CASSSRDGTKGETQYF TGTGCCAGCAGTTCCCGCGACGGGACAAAAGGAGAGACCCAGTACTTC
TRBD2 16 TRBJ2-1 TRBV2 few CASSETSGRFYNEQFF TGTGCCAGCAGTGAAACTAGCGGGAGATTCTACAATGAGCAGTTCTTC
TRBD2 12 TRBJ2-1 TRBV9 few CASGGRINEQFF TGTGCCAGCGGCGGGAGGATCAATGAGCAGTTCTTC
TRBD2 15 TRBJ2-7 TRBV7-9 few CASSLGLAGVYEQYF TGTGCCAGCAGCTTAGGACTAGCGGGAGTCTACGAGCAGTACTTC
TRBD1 14 TRBJ2-7 TRBV4-1 NA CASRQGDGTYEQYF TGCGCCAGCAGGCAGGGGGACGGAACCTACGAGCAGTACTTC
TRBD1 14 TRBJ2-7 TRBV28 NA CASSLPQGVYEQYF TGTGCCAGCAGTTTACCACAGGGGGTCTACGAGCAGTACTTC
NA 11 TRBJ2-7 TRBV7-9 NA CASSFSYEQYF TGTGCCAGCAGCTTTAGTTACGAGCAGTACTTC
TRBD1 13 TRBJ2-7 TRBV6-5 NA CASRRQGSYEQYF TGTGCCAGCCGACGACAGGGCTCCTACGAGCAGTACTTC
NA 12 TRBJ2-7 TRBV27 NA CASVTTWGEQYF TGTGCCAGCGTCACAACCTGGGGCGAGCAGTACTTC
NA 15 TRBJ2-1 TRBV29-1 NA CSAPFSNLDYNEQFF TGCAGCGCCCCCTTTTCTAATTTGGATTACAATGAGCAGTTCTTC
NA 13 TRBJ1-3 TRBV5-5 NA CASSLDSGNTIYF TGTGCCAGCAGCTTAGACAGTGGAAACACCATATATTTT
TRBD2 16 TRBJ2-3 TRBV9 NA CASSVGTSGTSDTQYF TGTGCCAGCAGCGTCGGGACTAGCGGTACTTCAGATACGCAGTATTTT
NA 11 TRBJ1-2 TRBV29-1 few CSVEGIYGYTF TGCAGCGTTGAGGGTATATATGGCTACACCTTC
NA 15 TRBJ2-4 TRBV19 NA CASTPGREVGNIQYF TGTGCCAGTACCCCCGGCAGGGAGGTAGGAAACATTCAGTACTTC
NA 14 TRBJ2-5 TRBV6-5 few CASSYSAGQETQYF TGTGCCAGCAGTTACTCGGCAGGGCAAGAGACCCAGTACTTC
NA 13 TRBJ2-2 TRBV7-3 once CASSGWDTGELFF TGTGCCAGCAGCGGATGGGACACCGGGGAGCTGTTTTTT
NA 15 TRBJ2-1 TRBV5-1 NA CASSLASDSYNEQFF TGCGCCAGCAGCTTGGCTAGCGACTCCTACAATGAGCAGTTCTTC
NA 11 TRBJ2-3 TRBV9 few CASSVEGTQYF TGTGCCAGCAGCGTAGAAGGGACGCAGTATTTT
NA 14 TRBJ2-7 TRBV13 NA CASSLGLQPYEQYF TGTGCCAGCAGCTTGGGACTTCAACCCTACGAGCAGTACTTC
NA 13 TRBJ2-7 TRBV28 NA CASSLSGNYEQYF TGTGCCAGCAGTTTATCCGGGAACTACGAGCAGTACTTC
NA 11 TRBJ1-5 TRBV10-1 few CASSLVGPQHF TGCGCCAGCAGTCTCGTTGGGCCCCAGCATTTT
TRBD1 15 TRBJ2-5 TRBV28 few CASSSSTGVRETQYF TGTGCCAGCAGTTCCTCTACAGGGGTCCGAGAGACCCAGTACTTC
NA 14 TRBJ2-1 TRBV27 NA CASSLLGHEVEQFF TGTGCCAGCAGTTTATTAGGGCACGAAGTTGAGCAGTTCTTC
NA 16 TRBJ1-3 TRBV5-1 NA CASSSLPGTSGNTIYF TGCGCCAGCAGCTCGCTACCAGGGACCTCTGGAAACACCATATATTTT
NA 14 TRBJ2-5 TRBV6-5 many CASSYGASAETQYF TGTGCCAGCAGTTACGGGGCTAGCGCAGAGACCCAGTACTTC
NA 15 TRBJ1-3 TRBV6-5 NA CASSYGGLSGNTIYF TGTGCCAGCAGTTACGGGGGACTCTCTGGAAACACCATATATTTT
TRBD1 14 TRBJ1-2 TRBV28 few CASSAPGQGKGYTF TGTGCCAGCAGTGCCCCCGGACAGGGTAAAGGCTACACCTTC
NA 15 TRBJ2-7 TRBV19 NA CASSPAYSSPYEQYF TGTGCCAGTAGTCCGGCCTACAGCAGTCCCTACGAGCAGTACTTC
TRBD1 13 TRBJ2-7 TRBV25-1 NA CASRTGARYEQYF TGTGCCAGCAGGACAGGGGCCAGGTACGAGCAGTACTTC
TRBD1 15 TRBJ1-1 TRBV27 NA CASSHPPGGPTEAFF TGTGCCAGCAGCCACCCGCCAGGGGGTCCCACTGAAGCTTTCTTT
NA 17 TRBJ2-1 TRBV13 NA CASSSAQGARVDNEQFF TGTGCCAGCAGCTCTGCACAGGGAGCAAGGGTAGACAATGAGCAGTTCTTC